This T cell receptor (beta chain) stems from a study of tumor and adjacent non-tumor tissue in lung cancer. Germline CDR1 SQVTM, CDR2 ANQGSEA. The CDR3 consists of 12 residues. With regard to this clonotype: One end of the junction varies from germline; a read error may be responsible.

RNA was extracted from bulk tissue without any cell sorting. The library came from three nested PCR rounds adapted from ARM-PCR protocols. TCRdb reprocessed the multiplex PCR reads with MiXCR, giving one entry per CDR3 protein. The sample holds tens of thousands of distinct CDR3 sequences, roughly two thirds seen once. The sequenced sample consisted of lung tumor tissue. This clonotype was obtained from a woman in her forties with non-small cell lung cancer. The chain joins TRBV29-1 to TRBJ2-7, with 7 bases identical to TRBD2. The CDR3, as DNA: TGCAGCGTTGGCACGAGCGGGAACGAGCATTACTTC. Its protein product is CSVGTSGNEHYF.